Below, 2 T cell receptor beta chains from the same sample are listed, as sequenced in a study of T cell responses to AZD1222 COVID-19 vaccine (dated by TCRdb to 2020 to 2023). The sample's time point, from its label and the paper: baseline before first vaccination. The library relied on the immunoSEQ multiplex PCR assay. TCRdb re-hosts the immuneACCESS table, in-frame sequences only. Its copies lack some clones; in the studies checked, an unresolved V gene accounts for under half of them, and the cause for the rest is not known. The sample data list 100,000 to 150,000 clones, and approximately 88% of these were observed just once. The ten largest make up less than 2% of the sample. The sequences come from peripheral blood, collected on day 0 of AZD1222 vaccination. The receptors here all came from an adult in good health.

This clone has just one count. The rearrangement uses TRBV6-1 and TRBJ2-1; D uncertain. Germline V gene data show CDR1 as MNHNS and CDR2 as SASEGT. V was cut by 3 bases and J by 0 bases, with 9 bases left in between. The CDR3 loop spans 15 amino acids. CDR3 sequence: CASSDSLISYNEQFF. Written as DNA, the CDR3 is TGTGCCAGCAGTGATTCCCTAATCTCCTACAATGAGCAGTTCTTC.

J is TRBJ2-7 and V is TRBV6-5, with a possible D match to TRBD2 (5 bases). CDR3 length: 11 residues. The germline V gene has CDR1 MNHEY and CDR2 SVGAGI. Trimming cost V 8 bases and J 9 bases, with 14 bases left between them. In nucleotides, the CDR3 is TGTGCCAGCGCTAAAGGACTCCGGCAGTACTTC. The encoded protein is CASAKGLRQYF.